The 21 T cell receptor beta chains listed next were all sequenced from one sample in a study of circulating and synovial CD4+ cells in juvenile arthritis. Clones were sequenced by immunoSEQ multiplex PCR, and TCRdb holds only the in-frame ones, with some missing. Of 30,000 to 40,000 clones listed, roughly 96% are singletons. Sample: CD4+ T cells from blood. The origin of the receptors is a human donor with juvenile idiopathic arthritis.

V and J are TRBV19 and TRBJ2-3; TRBD1 aligns across 7 bases. Germline V gene data show CDR1 as LNHDA and CDR2 as SQIVND (reference sequence). Trimming cost V 8 bases and J 1 base; bases outside gene matches: 9. This CDR3 spans 15 amino acids. The CDR3 DNA reads TGTGCCAGTGGCCCACAGGGGTTAGGCACAGATACGCAGTATTTT. Protein sequence: CASGPQGLGTDTQYF.

The chain uses TRBV7-8 and TRBJ1-2; 7 bases are a match to TRBD1. This CDR3 comprises 15 residues. CDR1 and CDR2 (germline): SGHVS, FQNEAQ. V shed 5 bases and J 4 bases; nucleotides not matched to a gene: 10. The CDR3 here is CASSPTTGMGYGYTF. The CDR3 region has the DNA TGTGCCAGCAGCCCAACGACAGGGATGGGCTATGGCTACACCTTC. Using reference TRBV7-8 and TRBJ1-2 for the parts outside the CDR3, the full variable domain is GAGVSQSPRYKVAKRGQDVALRCDPISGHVSLFWYQQALGQGPEFLTYFQNEAQLDKSGLPSDRFFAERPEGSVSTLKIQRTQQEDSAVYLCASSPTTGMGYGYTFGSGTRLTVV.

The chain employs TRBV5-1 and TRBJ2-5; 12 bases agree with TRBD2. The CDR3 is 17 amino acids. Trimming at V came to 0 bases and at J to 6 bases, leaving 9 bases not matched to a gene. CDR1 is SGHRS, CDR2 YFSETQ, per germline. The CDR3 nucleotides read TGCGCCAGCAGCTTGGAGGGGCTAGCGGGAGGGAAACAGACCCAGTACTTC. Encoded protein: CASSLEGLAGGKQTQYF. The full variable domain, in which reference TRBV5-1 and TRBJ2-5 provide the parts outside the CDR3, is KAGVTQTPRYLIKTRGQQVTLSCSPISGHRSVSWYQQTPGQGLQFLFEYFSETQRNKGNFPGRFSGRQFSNSRSEMNVSTLELGDSALYLCASSLEGLAGGKQTQYFGPGTRLLVL.

The chain carries TRBV28 and TRBJ2-2; 8 positions agree with TRBD2. The CDR3 loop spans 17 amino acids. Looked up from germline, CDR1 is MDHEN and CDR2 is SYDVKM. Trimming removed 6 bases from V and 1 base from J; junction bases left unmatched: 10. CDR3 residues: CASRDSPRGGNTGELFF. For the CDR3, the DNA is TGTGCCAGCAGGGACTCTCCTCGGGGGGGGAACACCGGGGAGCTGTTTTTT.

This chain links TRBV6-5 with TRBJ2-7; the D gene is possibly TRBD1 (6 bases). The CDR3 consists of 13 residues. Germline V gives CDR1 MNHEY, CDR2 SVGAGI. V lost 6 bases to trimming and J lost 4 bases, with 13 bases between them. The DNA for the CDR3 is TGTGCCAGCAGCCCCCGACAGGCATACGAGCAGTACTTC. Protein product: CASSPRQAYEQYF.

Comment on this clone: Distinct nucleotide sequences in the sample also encode this CDR3. CDR3 region: CAIRGEVNSPLHF. DNA of the CDR3: TGTGCCATCAGAGGGGAAGTTAATTCACCCCTCCACTTT. The chain carries TRBV2 and TRBJ1-6; possible D gene TRBD1, 5 bases. The V gene's germline CDR1 is SNHLY and CDR2 FYNNEI. V gave up 10 bases and J gave up 6 bases, with 13 bases separating them. The CDR3 is 13 amino acids.

The rearrangement links TRBV11-1 to TRBJ2-2, with 9 bases that match TRBD1. The germline V gene has CDR1 SGHAT and CDR2 FQDESV (reference sequence). Trimming took 2 bases from V and 7 from J; bases not matched to a gene: 8. This CDR3 is 16 amino acids long. CDR3 in amino acids: CASSLPNRGQGGELFF. The CDR3 region has the DNA TGTGCCAGCAGCTTACCAAACAGGGGGCAAGGCGGGGAGCTGTTTTTT.

The rearrangement uses TRBV2 and TRBJ2-3; D is uncertain. With 3 bases removed from V and 5 bases from J, the gap between germline ends came to 9 bases. CDR1 is SNHLY, CDR2 FYNNEI, per germline. The CDR3 consists of 13 residues. CDR3 in DNA: TGTGCCAGCAGTGACCCGACGGGAGATACGCAGTATTTT. Encoded protein: CASSDPTGDTQYF. The variable domain in full, completed from reference TRBV2 and TRBJ2-3, reads EPEVTQTPSHQVTQMGQEVILRCVPISNHLYFYWYRQILGQKVEFLVSFYNNEISEKSEIFDDQFSVERPDGSNFTLKIRSTKLEDSAMYFCASSDPTGDTQYFGPGTRLTVL.

The rearrangement links TRBV6-6 to TRBJ2-7; D call uncertain. The length of the CDR3 is 14 residues. Germline CDR1 reads MNHNY; CDR2 reads SVGAGI (reference sequence). V lost 4 bases and J 2 bases, leaving 12 bases between the germline ends. The chain's CDR3 is CASSLLNPAYEQYF. The CDR3, as DNA: TGTGCCAGCAGTTTATTAAATCCGGCCTACGAGCAGTACTTC.

This chain joins TRBV6-5 and TRBJ1-3; no clear D. The CDR3 consists of 15 residues. Per germline, CDR1 MNHEY and CDR2 SVGAGI. V lost 4 bases, J lost 4 bases, and 14 bases lay in between. The chain's CDR3 is CASSFAGSSGNTIYF. As DNA, the CDR3 is TGTGCCAGCAGTTTCGCCGGGTCCTCGGGAAACACCATATATTTT.

The CDR3 region has the DNA TGTGCCAGCAGCTTAGTGGTGCTCCGGACTAGCGGACGTGAGCAGTTCTTC. Amino acids: CASSLVVLRTSGREQFF. The chain combines TRBV7-8 with TRBJ2-1; 10 bases agree with TRBD2. The CDR3 has 17 residues. Trimming removed 1 base from V and 9 bases from J; junction bases left unmatched: 12. CDR1 and CDR2 from the germline V gene are SGHVS and FQNEAQ.

The chain employs TRBV7-3 and TRBJ2-1; D is possibly TRBD1 (5 bases). Germline lookup yields CDR1 SGHTA and CDR2 FQGTGA. Trimming pared 3 bases from V and 8 bases from J, leaving 14 bases between. The CDR3 totals 14 residues. DNA for the CDR3: TGTGCCAGCAGCTTCCCCGAAAAGGGGCATGAGCAGTTCTTC. Translated, it gives CASSFPEKGHEQFF.

The count of this clone is one. This rearrangement joins TRBV28 to TRBJ2-7, with D perhaps TRBD1 (5 bases). V shed 3 bases and J shed 0 bases, with 18 bases lying between them. The CDR3 contains 17 residues. Germline V lookup: CDR1 MDHEN, CDR2 SYDVKM. The CDR3 region has the DNA TGTGCCAGCAGTTTGTCGTGGGGCCGGCCCAACTCCTACGAGCAGTACTTC. Translated, it gives CASSLSWGRPNSYEQYF.

J is TRBJ1-6 and V is TRBV6-1; 7 nucleotides match TRBD1. The CDR3 totals 13 residues. J lost 10 bases, V lost 8 bases, and 8 bases had no gene match. CDR1 MNHNS and CDR2 SASEGT come from the germline V gene. The CDR3: CASRQGVSSPLHF. The CDR3 DNA is TGTGCCAGCCGACAGGGAGTTTCGTCACCCCTCCACTTT.

The CDR3 DNA reads as TGCGCCAGCAGCCGCAACCCGGACAGCCGGAATGAAAAACTGTTTTTT. Translating gives CASSRNPDSRNEKLFF. The V gene is TRBV4-3, the J gene TRBJ1-4, with D maybe TRBD1 (6 bases). Germline V gene sequence: CDR1 LGHNA, CDR2 YSLEER. V was trimmed by 4 bases and J by 5 bases, leaving 17 bases between them. The CDR3 loop spans 16 amino acids.

The chain is built from TRBV18 and TRBJ2-7, with TRBD1 matching 7 bases. From germline, CDR1 is KGHSH and CDR2 LQKENI. J lost 7 bases, V lost 2 bases, and 14 bases had no gene match. This CDR3 is built from 16 residues. The CDR3 loop is CASSPGDRALSGEQYF. The CDR3 DNA reads as TGTGCCAGCTCACCAGGCGACAGGGCTTTGTCAGGGGAGCAGTACTTC. Drawing the rest from reference TRBV18 and TRBJ2-7, the complete variable domain is NAGVMQNPRHLVRRRGQEARLRCSPMKGHSHVYWYRQLPEEGLKFMVYLQKENIIDESGMPKERFSAEFPKEGPSILRIQQVVRGDSAAYFCASSPGDRALSGEQYFGPGTRLTVT.

The chain couples TRBV7-2 to TRBJ2-7; a weak D match, TRBD2 (5 bases). The V end lost 5 bases, the J end lost 7 bases, and 15 bases lay between the germline ends. The CDR3 length is 13 residues. Germline assignment: CDR1 SGHTA and CDR2 FQGNSA. The CDR3 sequence is CASSSGTELEQYF. CDR3 sequence (DNA): TGTGCCAGCAGCAGCGGAACAGAGTTAGAGCAGTACTTC.

The V gene is TRBV6-5, the J gene TRBJ2-7, with D perhaps matching TRBD2 (6 bases). Between the trimmed V and J ends, which lost 0 bases and 0 bases, there was a span of 9 bases. CDR1 is MNHEY, CDR2 SVGAGI, per germline. The CDR3 has 15 residues. CDR3 amino acids: CASSYSLADSYEQYF. As DNA, the CDR3 is TGTGCCAGCAGTTACTCGTTAGCGGACTCCTACGAGCAGTACTTC.

This chain joins TRBV7-9 and TRBJ1-5; D is unresolved. The CDR3 extends over 12 amino acids. V lost 5 bases, J lost 6 bases, and 8 bases lay in between. CDR1 and CDR2 from the germline V gene are SEHNR and FQNEAQ (reference sequence). DNA for the CDR3: TGTGCCAGCAGCACGAGTAGTCAGCCCCAGCATTTT. Residues: CASSTSSQPQHF.

This chain joins TRBV28 and TRBJ2-7, with TRBD1 matching 11 bases. Losses at the gene ends were 4 bases for V and 3 bases for J; bases not matched to a gene: 5. Germline-derived CDR1 and CDR2 are MDHEN and SYDVKM. CDR3 length: 15 amino acids. The CDR3 region has the DNA TGTGCCAGCAGTTCATCCGGGACAGGGGGCTACGAGCAGTACTTC. It translates to CASSSSGTGGYEQYF.

The chain combines TRBV19 with TRBJ2-5; 9 bases are a match to TRBD1. The CDR3 spans 14 residues. Germline V gene data show CDR1 as LNHDA and CDR2 as SQIVND (reference sequence). The trim removed 9 bases at V and 5 bases at J, leaving 10 bases unmatched. CDR3 region: CASRTGGAGETQYF. The CDR3 DNA follows: TGTGCCAGCAGAACAGGGGGCGCGGGGGAGACCCAGTACTTC.